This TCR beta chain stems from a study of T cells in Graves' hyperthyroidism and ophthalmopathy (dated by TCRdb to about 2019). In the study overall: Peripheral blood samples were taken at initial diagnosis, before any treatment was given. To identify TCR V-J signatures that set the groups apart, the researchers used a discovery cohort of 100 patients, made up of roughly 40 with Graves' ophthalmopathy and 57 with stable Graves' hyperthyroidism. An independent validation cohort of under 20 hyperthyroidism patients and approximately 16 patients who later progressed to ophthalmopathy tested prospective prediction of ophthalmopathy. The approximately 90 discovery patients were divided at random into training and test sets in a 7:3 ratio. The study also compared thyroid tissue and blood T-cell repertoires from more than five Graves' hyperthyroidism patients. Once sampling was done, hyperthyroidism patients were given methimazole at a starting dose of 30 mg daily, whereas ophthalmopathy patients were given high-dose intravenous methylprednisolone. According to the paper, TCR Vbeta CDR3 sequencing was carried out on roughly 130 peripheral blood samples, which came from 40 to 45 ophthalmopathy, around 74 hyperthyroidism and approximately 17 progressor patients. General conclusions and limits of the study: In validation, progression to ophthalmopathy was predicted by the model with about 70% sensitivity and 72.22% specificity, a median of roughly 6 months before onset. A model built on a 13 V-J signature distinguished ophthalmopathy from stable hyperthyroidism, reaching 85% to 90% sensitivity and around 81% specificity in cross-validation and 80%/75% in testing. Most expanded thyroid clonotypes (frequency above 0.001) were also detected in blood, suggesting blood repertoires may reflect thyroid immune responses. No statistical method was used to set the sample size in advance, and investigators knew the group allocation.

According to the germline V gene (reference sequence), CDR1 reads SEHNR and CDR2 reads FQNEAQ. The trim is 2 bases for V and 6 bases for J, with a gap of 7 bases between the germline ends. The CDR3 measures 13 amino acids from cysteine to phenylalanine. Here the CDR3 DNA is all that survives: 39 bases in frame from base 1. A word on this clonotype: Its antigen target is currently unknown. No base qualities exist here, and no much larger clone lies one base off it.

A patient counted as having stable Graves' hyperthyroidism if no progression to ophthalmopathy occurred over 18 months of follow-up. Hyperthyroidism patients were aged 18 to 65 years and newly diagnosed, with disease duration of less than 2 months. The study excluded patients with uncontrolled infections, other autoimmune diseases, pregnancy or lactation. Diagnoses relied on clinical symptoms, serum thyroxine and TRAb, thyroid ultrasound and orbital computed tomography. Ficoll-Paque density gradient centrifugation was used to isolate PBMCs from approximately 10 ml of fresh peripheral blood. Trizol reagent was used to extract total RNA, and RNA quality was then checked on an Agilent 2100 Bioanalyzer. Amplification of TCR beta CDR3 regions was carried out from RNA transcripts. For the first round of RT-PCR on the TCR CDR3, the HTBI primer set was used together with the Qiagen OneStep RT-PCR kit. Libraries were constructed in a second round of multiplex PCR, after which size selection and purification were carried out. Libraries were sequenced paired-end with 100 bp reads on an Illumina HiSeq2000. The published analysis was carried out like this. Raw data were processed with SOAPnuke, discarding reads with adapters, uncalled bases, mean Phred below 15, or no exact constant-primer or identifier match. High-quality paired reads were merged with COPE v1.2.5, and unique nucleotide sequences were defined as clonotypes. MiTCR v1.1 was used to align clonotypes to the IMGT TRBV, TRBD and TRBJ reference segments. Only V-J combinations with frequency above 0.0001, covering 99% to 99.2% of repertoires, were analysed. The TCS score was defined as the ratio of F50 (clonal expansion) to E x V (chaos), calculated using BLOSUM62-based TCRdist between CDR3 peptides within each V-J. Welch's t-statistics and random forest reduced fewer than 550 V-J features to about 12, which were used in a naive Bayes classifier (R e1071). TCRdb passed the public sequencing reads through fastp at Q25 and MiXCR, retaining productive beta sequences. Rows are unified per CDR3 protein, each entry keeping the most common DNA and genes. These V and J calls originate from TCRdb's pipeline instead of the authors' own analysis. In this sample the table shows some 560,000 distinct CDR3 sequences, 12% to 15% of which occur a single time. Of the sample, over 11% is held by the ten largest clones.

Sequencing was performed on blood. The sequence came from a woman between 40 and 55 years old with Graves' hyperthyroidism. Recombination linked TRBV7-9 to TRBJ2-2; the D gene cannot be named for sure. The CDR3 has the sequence CASSLSLAGELFF. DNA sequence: TGTGCCAGCAGCTTATCTCTGGCCGGGGAGCTGTTTTTT.